This section outlines one T cell receptor beta chain sequence together with its context. Which cohort a participant joined came from the clinical history participants gave. Here immunoSEQ multiplex PCR was the method, and the copy in TCRdb shows in-frame clones only, minus some. The table has about 140,000 clones, roughly 80% seen once. This record comes from a study of blood T cell repertoires in COVID-19. Across the whole study: Nucleic acid was either cDNA or gDNA, and it came from T cells, B-cell-depleted T cells, or PBMCs.

V lost 1 base and J 7 bases, leaving 10 bases between the germline ends. The CDR3 has 14 residues. The germline gives CDR1 SGHTA, CDR2 FQGNSA. This receptor was obtained from a man aged 35-49 years with acute COVID-19. The sample consisted of PBMCs or T cells enriched from blood (not recorded which). This rearrangement joins TRBV7-2 to TRBJ1-4; possible D gene TRBD1, 5 bases. CDR3 in DNA: TGTGCCAGCAGCTTAGGGGGCCGCGGTGAAAAACTGTTTTTT. Translated: CASSLGGRGEKLFF. The variable domain in full, completed from reference TRBV7-2 and TRBJ1-4, reads GAGVSQSPSNKVTEKGKDVELRCDPISGHTALYWYRQSLGQGLEFLIYFQGNSAPDKSGLPSDRFSAERTGGSVSTLTIQRTQQEDSAVYLCASSLGGRGEKLFFGSGTQLSVL.